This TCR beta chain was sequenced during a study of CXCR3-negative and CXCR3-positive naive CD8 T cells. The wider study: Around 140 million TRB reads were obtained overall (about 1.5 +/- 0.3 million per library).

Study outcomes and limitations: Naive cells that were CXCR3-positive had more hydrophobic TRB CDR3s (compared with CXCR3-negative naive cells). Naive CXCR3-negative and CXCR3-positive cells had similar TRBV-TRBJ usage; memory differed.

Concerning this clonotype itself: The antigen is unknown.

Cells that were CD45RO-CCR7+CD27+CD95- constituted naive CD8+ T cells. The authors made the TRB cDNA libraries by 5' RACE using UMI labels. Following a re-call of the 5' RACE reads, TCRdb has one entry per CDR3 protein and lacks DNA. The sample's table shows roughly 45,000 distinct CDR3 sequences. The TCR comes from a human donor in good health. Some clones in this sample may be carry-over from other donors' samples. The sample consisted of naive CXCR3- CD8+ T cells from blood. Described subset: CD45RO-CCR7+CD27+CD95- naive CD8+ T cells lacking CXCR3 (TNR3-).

The CDR3 loop is CASSVRTENYEQYF. The rearrangement uses TRBV27 and TRBJ2-7; the D gene TCRdb calls, TRBD1, cannot be checked with no DNA. The germline V gene has CDR1 MNHEY and CDR2 SMNVEV (reference sequence). The CDR3 has 14 residues.